These 2 T cell receptor beta chains originate from one sample sequenced in a study of prognosis after radiotherapy for stage I lung cancer. Genomic DNA provided the template from which TCR beta CDR3 was amplified by two-round multiplex PCR. The authors ran first-round PCR with primers specific to each TRBV and TRBJ gene. TCRdb reprocessed the multiplex PCR reads with MiXCR, giving one entry per CDR3 protein. Of roughly 13,000 distinct CDR3 sequences in the sample, roughly a third were seen once. The starting material was PBMCs, obtained before or after stereotactic body radiation therapy (not recorded which). The source is a donor over 45 with non-small cell lung cancer.

In its sample, this clonotype was seen many times. The CDR3 loop is CASSDTEGVQETQYF. The CDR3 nucleotides read TGTGCCAGCAGTGATACTGAGGGGGTACAAGAGACCCAGTACTTC. This rearrangement joins TRBV25-1 to TRBJ2-5; D is perhaps TRBD1 (6 bases). V dropped 3 bases and J dropped 2 bases, with 13 bases sitting between them. CDR1 is MGHDK and CDR2 is SYGVNS in the germline V gene. This CDR3 has 15 residues. The variable domain in full, with the rest retrieved from reference TRBV25-1 and TRBJ2-5, is EADIYQTPRYLVIGTGKKITLECSQTMGHDKMYWYQQDPGMELHLIHYSYGVNSTEKGDLSSESTVSRIRTEHFPLTLESARPSHTSQYLCASSDTEGVQETQYFGPGTRLLVL.

As to this clonotype: The junction shows a germline mismatch at one end, possibly a read error. The chain joins TRBV15 to TRBJ1-2; D is unresolved. Germline CDR1 is LNHNV and CDR2 is YYDKDF (reference sequence). CDR3 length equals 13 residues. The CDR3 DNA follows: TGTGCCACCATCAGACATAATAACTATGGCTACACCTTC. Its translation is CATIRHNNYGYTF.